The text below deals with one TCR beta chain. The antigen it binds to is not known. The input lacks base qualities; no much larger clone sits a single base away. This sample was included in a study of control samples from healthy donors and cancer patients (dated by TCRdb to 2020 to 2022). The library came from the immunoSEQ multiplex PCR assay. TCRdb carries this immuneACCESS record with in-frame sequences only. Its versions omit some clonotypes, under half of them owing to an unresolved V gene in the studies checked, with the rest unexplained. This sample holds some 76,000 clones; around nine tenths were observed only once. The ten largest clones capture around a fifth of the sample. The CDR3 runs 13 amino acids, cysteine and phenylalanine included. Only the CDR3 DNA is retained, 39 bases long and in frame from the first base. According to the germline V gene, CDR1 reads MNHEY and CDR2 reads SVGAGI. V loses 6 bases, J loses 3 bases, and the germline ends lie 9 bases apart.

Sequencing used PBMCs. This TCR came from a man in his 60s with lung cancer. The rearranged segments are TRBV6-5 and TRBJ1-5; no D gene can be assigned with confidence. The encoded CDR3 is CASRNNANQPQHF. The DNA reads TGTGCCAGCAGAAACAACGCCAATCAGCCCCAGCATTTT.